The source of this T cell receptor beta chain is a study of blood T cell repertoires in COVID-19. Study-level background: Acute and convalescent COVID-19 specimens originated in the United States, Italy and Spain.

This clone was found a few times. Source study methods: Researchers report that nucleated cell counts were estimated from reference gene primer amplification. The table came from immunoSEQ multiplex PCR; TCRdb's copy has only in-frame clones and leaves some out. V, J and clone size are those of that table, while D and trimming were read from the DNA. The table has about 180,000 clones, over 70% seen once. Individuals aged roughly 18 to 90 years were recruited from about two dozen US areas. Participants' reported clinical history set cohort assignment. Germline V gives CDR1 MNHEY, CDR2 SVGEGT. The trim removed 6 bases at V and 4 bases at J, leaving 10 bases unmatched. The CDR3 extends over 16 amino acids.

The sample comprised PBMCs or T cells enriched from blood (not recorded which). The sequence derives from a man aged 60-69 years who had been exposed to COVID-19. The rearrangement links TRBV6-2 or TRBV6-3 to TRBJ2-2; 8 nucleotides agree with TRBD2. The CDR3 region is CASSPHSGLVTGELFF. The CDR3 nucleotides read TGTGCCAGCAGCCCCCACTCGGGACTAGTCACCGGGGAGCTGTTTTTT.